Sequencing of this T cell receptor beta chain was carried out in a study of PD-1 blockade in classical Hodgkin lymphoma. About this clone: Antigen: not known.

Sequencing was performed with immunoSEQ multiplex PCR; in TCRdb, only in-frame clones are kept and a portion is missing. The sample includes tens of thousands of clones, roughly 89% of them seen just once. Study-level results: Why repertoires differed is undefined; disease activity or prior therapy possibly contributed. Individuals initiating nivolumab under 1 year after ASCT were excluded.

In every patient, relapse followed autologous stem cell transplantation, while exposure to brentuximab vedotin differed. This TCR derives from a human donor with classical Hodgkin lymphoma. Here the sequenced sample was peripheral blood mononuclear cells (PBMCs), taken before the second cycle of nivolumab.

The CDR3 loop reads CASNPGTGELFF. CDR3 nucleotide sequence: TGTGCCAGCAATCCGGGCACCGGGGAGCTGTTTTTT. The chain couples TRBV27 to TRBJ2-2; no reliable D call. Germline V gene sequence: CDR1 MNHEY, CDR2 SMNVEV (reference sequence). This CDR3 is 12 amino acids long. V lost 7 bases and J 4 bases, leaving 7 bases between the germline ends.